A selection of T cell receptor beta chains follows, all from one sample in a study of ipilimumab plus nivolumab after autologous stem cell transplantation. The assay was immunoSEQ multiplex PCR, and TCRdb's table has in-frame clones only and misses some. The data hold about 13,000 clones, with more than 70% observed a single time. The sample here was PBMCs, taken in a trial of ipilimumab plus nivolumab as post-transplant consolidation. Source of these receptors: a male donor with diffuse large B-cell lymphoma. Each CDR3 is given with its conserved first and last residue. Fields, in order: clone size, J gene, D gene, V gene, CDR3 protein, CDR3 DNA. The D gene is left open where the match is weak. Clone size is not always given. Where it is, it says once, few, many or a class for expanded clones.

clone_size: -
j_call: TRBJ1-1
d_call: -
v_call: TRBV18
cdr3_aa: CASSVKGPFGGTEAFF
cdr3_nt: TGTGCCAGCTCCGTTAAGGGCCCATTCGGAGGGACTGAAGCTTTCTTT

clone_size: -
j_call: TRBJ1-1
d_call: -
v_call: TRBV5-1
cdr3_aa: CASSFFGDTEAFF
cdr3_nt: TGCGCCAGCAGCTTCTTCGGGGACACTGAAGCTTTCTTT

clone_size: -
j_call: TRBJ2-3
d_call: -
v_call: TRBV5-1
cdr3_aa: CASRAYTDTQYF
cdr3_nt: TGCGCCAGCAGGGCCTACACAGATACGCAGTATTTT

clone_size: -
j_call: TRBJ1-1
d_call: -
v_call: TRBV19
cdr3_aa: CASSIQGTLDTEAFF
cdr3_nt: TGTGCCAGTAGTATCCAGGGGACGTTGGACACTGAAGCTTTCTTT

clone_size: -
j_call: TRBJ1-2
d_call: -
v_call: TRBV11-3
cdr3_aa: CASSPQGGDYGYTF
cdr3_nt: TGTGCCAGCAGCCCACAGGGAGGCGACTATGGCTACACCTTC

clone_size: -
j_call: TRBJ2-5
d_call: -
v_call: TRBV7-2
cdr3_aa: CASSLYGGLQETQYF
cdr3_nt: TGTGCCAGCAGCTTATACGGGGGCCTCCAAGAGACCCAGTACTTC

clone_size: -
j_call: TRBJ2-2
d_call: -
v_call: TRBV7-6
cdr3_aa: CASSLAASGITGELFF
cdr3_nt: TGTGCCAGCAGCTTAGCGGCCTCGGGGATCACCGGGGAGCTGTTTTTT

clone_size: -
j_call: TRBJ2-4
d_call: -
v_call: TRBV4-3
cdr3_aa: CASSRSPHRGILAKNIQYF
cdr3_nt: TGCGCCAGCAGCCGATCCCCCCATCGGGGGATCCTAGCCAAAAACATTCAGTACTTC

clone_size: -
j_call: TRBJ2-7
d_call: -
v_call: TRBV9
cdr3_aa: CASSVGGSRDEQYF
cdr3_nt: TGTGCCAGCAGCGTAGGGGGTTCTAGGGACGAGCAGTACTTC

clone_size: once
j_call: TRBJ1-2
d_call: -
v_call: TRBV6-5
cdr3_aa: CASSNPGNGYTF
cdr3_nt: TGTGCCAGCAGTAACCCCGGGAATGGCTACACCTTC

clone_size: -
j_call: TRBJ2-7
d_call: TRBD2
v_call: TRBV6-5
cdr3_aa: CASRTGGIAYEQYF
cdr3_nt: TGTGCCAGCAGAACGGGGGGTATAGCCTACGAGCAGTACTTC

clone_size: -
j_call: TRBJ1-2
d_call: -
v_call: TRBV9
cdr3_aa: CASSVEAGDGYTF
cdr3_nt: TGTGCCAGCAGCGTAGAGGCAGGGGATGGCTACACCTTC

clone_size: -
j_call: TRBJ2-4
d_call: TRBD2
v_call: TRBV27
cdr3_aa: CASSFTSVNIQYF
cdr3_nt: TGTGCCAGCAGTTTCACTAGCGTAAACATTCAGTACTTC

clone_size: medium-sized
j_call: TRBJ1-2
d_call: TRBD1
v_call: TRBV7-2
cdr3_aa: CASSPSRGNNYGYTF
cdr3_nt: TGTGCCAGCAGCCCAAGCAGGGGGAACAACTATGGCTACACCTTC

clone_size: -
j_call: TRBJ2-3
d_call: TRBD1
v_call: TRBV19
cdr3_aa: CASSIRDSSTDTQYF
cdr3_nt: TGTGCCAGTAGTATCCGGGACAGTAGCACAGATACGCAGTATTTT

clone_size: -
j_call: TRBJ2-3
d_call: TRBD2
v_call: TRBV10-2
cdr3_aa: CASTSSGRADTQYF
cdr3_nt: TGCGCCAGCACGTCTAGCGGGAGGGCAGATACGCAGTATTTT

clone_size: -
j_call: TRBJ2-7
d_call: -
v_call: TRBV29-1
cdr3_aa: CSGGPGRESYEQYF
cdr3_nt: TGCAGCGGGGGGCCGGGAAGGGAATCTTACGAGCAGTACTTC

clone_size: -
j_call: TRBJ2-5
d_call: -
v_call: TRBV7-6
cdr3_aa: CASAGAPPRGTQYF
cdr3_nt: TGTGCCAGCGCCGGAGCCCCTCCTCGGGGGACCCAGTACTTC

clone_size: -
j_call: TRBJ1-1
d_call: TRBD1
v_call: TRBV30
cdr3_aa: CAWSRTGNEAFF
cdr3_nt: TGTGCCTGGAGCAGGACAGGGAATGAAGCTTTCTTT

clone_size: -
j_call: TRBJ2-7
d_call: TRBD2
v_call: TRBV5-1
cdr3_aa: CASSLIPAGAGEQYF
cdr3_nt: TGCGCCAGCAGCCTCATCCCGGCGGGAGCTGGCGAGCAGTACTTC

clone_size: -
j_call: TRBJ2-2
d_call: TRBD1
v_call: TRBV9
cdr3_aa: CASSIHGGQGFNTGELFF
cdr3_nt: TGTGCCAGCAGCATCCACGGTGGACAGGGTTTTAACACCGGGGAGCTGTTTTTT

clone_size: -
j_call: TRBJ2-2
d_call: -
v_call: TRBV10-3
cdr3_aa: CAISESPNTGELFF
cdr3_nt: TGTGCCATCAGTGAGTCCCCAAACACCGGGGAGCTGTTTTTT

clone_size: few
j_call: TRBJ2-7
d_call: TRBD2
v_call: TRBV7-2
cdr3_aa: CASSKQTSGGLYEQYF
cdr3_nt: TGTGCCAGCAGCAAACAGACTAGCGGGGGACTCTACGAGCAGTACTTC

clone_size: -
j_call: TRBJ2-3
d_call: -
v_call: TRBV18
cdr3_aa: CASSPQGVGTDTQYF
cdr3_nt: TGTGCCAGCTCACCGCAGGGAGTTGGCACAGATACGCAGTATTTT

clone_size: -
j_call: TRBJ2-3
d_call: -
v_call: TRBV7-8
cdr3_aa: CASTAVAASTDTQYF
cdr3_nt: TGTGCCAGCACAGCTGTAGCTGCTAGCACAGATACGCAGTATTTT

clone_size: -
j_call: TRBJ1-5
d_call: TRBD1
v_call: TRBV5-6
cdr3_aa: CASSLAGGGNQPQHF
cdr3_nt: TGTGCCAGCAGCCTCGCAGGGGGTGGCAATCAGCCCCAGCATTTT